This note documents a single T cell receptor (beta chain) sequence. Its antigen is still unknown. The data were taken from a study of blood T cells in healthy people across ages. Notes on the study in general: Among long-lived donors, naive CD4+ cells were more numerous and diversity higher than in aged donors. Higher naive T cell percentage went strongly together with higher TCR beta diversity.

V lost 8 bases, J lost 2 bases, and 2 bases stayed unmatched. Germline values: CDR1 MNHNS, CDR2 SASEGT. This CDR3 has 12 amino acids. Next came a second PCR, run for 7 to 11 cycles, which used a sample-barcoded 5' primer along with a J-beta primer mix. Via MiXCR, TCRdb re-called the 5' RACE reads, giving one row per CDR3 protein. The data show about 1,600,000 distinct CDR3 sequences, approximately 38% seen once. The receptor comes from a woman between 18 and 29 years old in good health. V is TRBV6-1 and J is TRBJ2-7; TRBD1 matches at 8 bases. The specimen sequenced was blood. CDR3 nucleotides: TGTGCCAGCCTACAGGGGGCCTACGAGCAGTACTTC. Translating gives CASLQGAYEQYF.